The clone carrying this TCR beta chain was counted only a few times. Its antigen is unknown. The data were obtained in a study of cytomegalovirus exposure and HLA in healthy donors. In the study overall: Findings of an earlier analysis included roughly 110 million unique TCR beta sequences from roughly 200 million T cells. Study-level points and caveats: Later work associated 16,951 TCR beta sequences with HLA alleles at 0.05 false discovery rate.

V was pared by 6 bases and J by 4 bases, with 16 bases between. The CDR3 totals 15 residues. Germline loops: CDR1 MNHEY, CDR2 SVGAGI. The PCR was carried out with 60 Vbeta primers and 13 Jbeta primers. The assay was immunoSEQ multiplex PCR, and TCRdb's table has in-frame clones only and misses some. The sample yields about 250,000 clones, roughly 70% seen once. Specimen: PBMCs. The chain combines TRBV6-5 with TRBJ1-5; weak D call: TRBD1 (6 bases). This TCR derives from a female donor in good health and CMV-seronegative. The CDR3: CASSRGRGGNQPQHF. As DNA, the CDR3 is TGTGCCAGCAGCCGAGGCAGGGGTGGGAATCAGCCCCAGCATTTT.